This record looks at one TCR beta chain sequence and its context. This record comes from a study of control samples from healthy donors and cancer patients. The data were produced by immunoSEQ multiplex PCR, yet TCRdb's version contains in-frame clones alone and is incomplete. Of around 110,000 clones listed, about 93% were seen once; the top ten hold less than 3.5%. Trimming cost V 1 base and J 2 bases, with 9 bases left between them. CDR1 is SEHNR and CDR2 is FQNEAQ in the germline V gene (reference sequence). CDR3 length: 15 amino acids. The TCR comes from a young man in good health. The rearrangement links TRBV7-9 to TRBJ1-3; D might be TRBD1 (6 bases). The sequenced sample was blood. CDR3 sequence: CASSLDSGAGNTIYF. The CDR3 coding sequence is TGTGCCAGCAGCTTAGATTCAGGGGCTGGAAACACCATATATTTT.